This T cell receptor beta chain was obtained from a study of spatial heterogeneity in lung cancer (dated 2019 in TCRdb). A note on the overall study: Beta-chain transcripts were consistently detected in greater numbers than alpha-chain transcripts, which likely reflected higher beta-chain transcript abundance. Both alpha and beta chains were TCR-sequenced in hundreds of tumor regions, under 80 matched nontumor lung samples and around 54 PBMC samples obtained at surgery. In the raw uncorrected reads, each unique combination of TCR and UMI appeared more than ten times on average. In tumor regions, TCR transcript counts showed a strong correlation with a T cell transcriptional module score from matched bulk RNA-seq. TCR alpha and beta repertoires were quantitatively compared across multiple tumor regions, matched nontumor lung and blood in non-small cell lung cancer. TCR repertoire features were related to nonsynonymous mutation counts determined by whole-exome sequencing of tumor tissue.

Trimming costs V 7 bases and J 4 bases, and their ends lie 11 bases apart. Reading the germline V gene (reference sequence) gives CDR1 LGHDT and CDR2 YNNKEL. Reading from cysteine to phenylalanine, the CDR3 counts 13 amino acids. Only the CDR3 DNA is retained, 39 bases long and in frame from the first base. Receptor amplification or capture employed 5' RACE. Instrument on record: NextSeq 500. In the TCR library protocol, a unique molecular identifier was attached to each TCR cDNA molecule so that PCR and sequencing errors could be corrected. In the original analysis: TCR identification, UMI-based error correction and CDR3 extraction were all carried out with Decombinator tools. Expanded TCRs were defined as those above a frequency of 2 per 1,000, corresponding to the top 1% of the tumor frequency distribution. Expanded tumor TCRs statistically deemed absent (corrected P<0.05) from at least one tumor region were classed as regional, and all other expanded tumor TCRs were classed as ubiquitous. Renyi diversity was computed with the R vegan package after each repertoire had been subsampled 100 times to 5,000 TCRs. CDR3 similarity networks were constructed using string-kernel similarity of amino acid triplets, with links drawn between CDR3s whose pairwise similarity was above 0.82. Using fastp trimming at Q25 and MiXCR clonotype assembly, TCRdb reanalyzed the public sequencing data and kept in-frame beta chains. All rows with the same CDR3 protein become a single entry with the most common DNA and genes. The V and J calls shown here were made by TCRdb, not taken from the authors' results. This sample lists about 10,000 distinct CDR3 sequences; around 6% were detected once. The leading ten clones occupy about a tenth of the sample.

Many counts were recorded for this clonotype. Its antigen target is currently unknown. Base qualities are not recorded, but no much larger clone differs from it by a single base. Broader findings and caveats from the paper: Additional single-cell paired TCR alpha and beta sequencing was considered necessary to confirm, at a functional level, the hypothesis that regional TCRs recognize regional mutations. The count of ubiquitous expanded TCRs correlated with the count of ubiquitous nonsynonymous mutations, and the count of regional expanded TCRs correlated with the count of regional nonsynonymous mutations. The number of expanded intratumoral alpha and beta TCRs correlated with the tumor nonsynonymous mutation count. TCR-seq was estimated to cover only 6% to 7% of tumor T cells for alpha chains and approximately 13% for beta chains.

The time point label, read with the paper, signifies: sample taken at primary tumor resection. The donors were more than 60 patients from the lung TRACERx cohort who had early-stage, untreated non-small cell lung cancer. Whole RNA extracted from tumor and nontumor lung tissue, or from cryopreserved PBMC samples, was used for TCR sequencing without cell sorting. Patients were selected for TCR sequencing only if sufficient RNA was available from at least two tumor regions. Before selection, tumor and adjacent nontumor lung specimens were reviewed by a lung pathologist. Recombination linked TRBV3-1 to TRBJ1-5; matching of 6 bases hints at TRBD1 as the D gene. The specimen was lung tumor tissue, collected at surgery. The clonotype originates from a male donor with early-stage non-small cell lung cancer. This receptor has the CDR3 CASTQGPNQPQHF. The DNA is TGTGCCAGCACCCAGGGGCCTAATCAGCCCCAGCATTTT.